These 21 T cell receptor beta chains share one sample of origin, sequenced in a study of T cell repertoires in cytomegalovirus infection. TCRdb used MiXCR to reprocess the reads, holding one entry per CDR3 protein. In the table there are around 290,000 distinct CDR3 sequences, more than 20% of which are singletons. Material: PBMCs. Every receptor here comes from a human donor in good health (CMV status not recorded). Some clones in this sample may be carry-over from other donors' samples.

This clonotype was counted many times. The chain recombines TRBV28 with TRBJ1-2, with 9 bases fitting TRBD1. J lost 2 bases, V lost 6 bases, and 7 bases had no gene match. CDR1 is MDHEN and CDR2 is SYDVKM in the germline V gene. The CDR3 extends over 15 amino acids. The CDR3 region is CASRPGGTGNYGYTF. The CDR3 nucleotides read TGTGCCAGCAGACCTGGGGGGACAGGGAACTATGGCTACACCTTC.

This clonotype has just a few counts. CDR3: CAISEGGFGTGELFF. The CDR3 DNA reads TGTGCCATCAGTGAAGGTGGTTTTGGAACCGGGGAGCTGTTTTTT. The chain has TRBV10-3 and TRBJ2-2, with D unclear. Germline CDR1 reads ENHRY; CDR2 reads SYGVKD. The CDR3 is 15 residues long. The V end was cut by 3 bases, the J end by 5 bases, with 13 bases between.

The gene calls are TRBV7-2 and TRBJ2-7, with unresolved D. The CDR3 is 13 residues long. Between the trimmed V and J ends, which lost 5 bases and 6 bases, there was a span of 14 bases. From germline, CDR1 is SGHTA and CDR2 FQGNSA. The CDR3 bases are TGTGCCAGCAGCCAAACGCGGCGGAGCGAGCAGTACTTC. Its protein is CASSQTRRSEQYF.

This clonotype came up a few times. The chain uses TRBV15 and TRBJ1-4, with unresolved D. The V gene lost 5 bases and the J gene lost 8 bases, with 18 bases spanning the gap. The CDR3 is 15 residues long. The germline V gene encodes CDR1 LNHNV and CDR2 YYDKDF (reference sequence). The CDR3, as DNA: TGTGCCACCAGCTCCCCCGGCTCCCCGGGGGAAAAACTGTTTTTT. Amino acid sequence: CATSSPGSPGEKLFF. Full variable domain (remainder filled in from reference TRBV15 and TRBJ1-4): DAMVIQNPRYQVTQFGKPVTLSCSQTLNHNVMYWYQQKSSQAPKLLFHYYDKDFNNEADTPDNFQSRRPNTSFCFLDIRSPGLGDTAMYLCATSSPGSPGEKLFFGSGTQLSVL.

This clonotype has more than one count but fewer than ten. The chain recombines TRBV19 with TRBJ1-5; 8 nucleotides agree with TRBD1. Germline V gene lookup returns CDR1 LNHDA and CDR2 SQIVND (reference sequence). This CDR3 spans 16 amino acids. J gave up 1 base and V 6 bases, and 8 bases lay outside the gene matches. The DNA for the CDR3 is TGTGCCAGTAGGAATGGACAGGGAGGGAGCAATCAGCCCCAGCATTTT. It specifies CASRNGQGGSNQPQHF.

The rearrangement joins TRBV2 to TRBJ1-4; perhaps TRBD1 as D (5 bases). The V end lost 2 bases, the J end lost 0 bases, and 13 bases lay between the germline ends. The V gene's germline CDR1 is SNHLY and CDR2 FYNNEI. This CDR3 spans 17 amino acids. CDR3 in amino acids: CASSEPAGGTTNEKLFF. The DNA for the CDR3 is TGTGCCAGCAGTGAACCCGCTGGGGGGACAACTAATGAAAAACTGTTTTTT.

This chain links TRBV29-1 with TRBJ1-5, with D unresolved. Germline V gives CDR1 SQVTM, CDR2 ANQGSEA. The V end lost 4 bases, the J end lost 4 bases, and 8 bases lay between the germline ends. This CDR3 region has 12 residues. The CDR3 DNA sequence: TGCAGCGTTGGGGAAAGAAATCAGCCCCAGCATTTT. This encodes CSVGERNQPQHF.

In this sample, this clonotype turned up a few times. This chain connects TRBV10-3 to TRBJ2-2; 9 bases are a match to TRBD2. Germline V gives CDR1 ENHRY, CDR2 SYGVKD. The J segment lost 1 base and the V segment lost 4 bases, leaving 4 bases of the junction unmatched. The CDR3 is 16 amino acids. The CDR3 loop reads CAISVGTSLNTGELFF. The CDR3, as DNA: TGTGCCATCAGTGTCGGGACTAGCCTGAACACCGGGGAGCTGTTTTTT.

The chain is built from TRBV7-6 and TRBJ2-1; 7 bases are shared with TRBD1. The trim removed 1 base at V and 14 bases at J, leaving 5 bases unmatched. The CDR3 totals 12 residues. From germline, CDR1 is SGHVS and CDR2 FNYEAQ. The CDR3 loop is CASSLVEQGKFF. CDR3 in DNA: TGTGCCAGCAGCTTAGTGGAACAGGGGAAGTTCTTC.

This clonotype came up a few times. The chain is built from TRBV5-1 and TRBJ2-7, with 7 bases aligning to TRBD1. V lost 1 base to trimming and J lost 5 bases; unmatched junction nucleotides: 9. Per the germline V gene, CDR1 is SGHRS and CDR2 is YFSETQ. CDR3 size: 15 residues. CDR3 nucleotides: TGCGCCAGCAGCTTGTCCGGGACAGTCGCCGACGAGCAGTACTTC. This sequence encodes CASSLSGTVADEQYF.

This clonotype was counted at least ten times. The CDR3 region has the DNA TGTGCCAGCAGCTTAGGGCAGAACACTGAAGCTTTCTTT. Translation: CASSLGQNTEAFF. The rearrangement joins TRBV7-2 to TRBJ1-1, with D unclear. The length of the CDR3 is 13 residues. Between the trimmed V and J ends, which lost 1 base and 1 base, there was a span of 4 bases. Germline V gene lookup returns CDR1 SGHTA and CDR2 FQGNSA.

This chain joins TRBV12-3 or TRBV12-4 and TRBJ1-2; TRBD1 matches at 7 bases. The ends lost 7 bases at V and 8 bases at J; junction bases unmatched: 10. The CDR3 spans 13 residues. DNA for the CDR3: TGTGCCAGCACCTTAGACAGGGCGAGCGGCTACACCTTC. Translated, it gives CASTLDRASGYTF.

The gene calls are TRBV10-1 and TRBJ1-1; weak D call: TRBD1 (5 bases). Trimming removed 6 bases at V and 4 bases at J, with 15 bases between. Looked up from germline, CDR1 is WNHNN and CDR2 is SYGVQD (reference sequence). This CDR3 spans 14 amino acids. The chain's CDR3 is CASSTDMTSTEAFF. CDR3 in DNA: TGCGCCAGCAGCACGGACATGACGTCCACTGAAGCTTTCTTT.

The CDR3 loop reads CASSWTSAETQYF. CDR3 bases: TGTGCCAGCAGCTGGACTAGTGCAGAGACCCAGTACTTC. The chain joins TRBV7-3 to TRBJ2-5; TRBD2 agrees at 7 bases. V was pared by 4 bases and J by 4 bases, with 3 bases of the junction left unmatched. The CDR3 loop spans 13 amino acids. Germline V gives CDR1 SGHTA, CDR2 FQGTGA.

This clonotype was counted many times. CDR3 coding DNA: TGTGCCAGCAGCTCCACAGGGAAGGCGTATAATTCACCCCTCCACTTT. Translation: CASSSTGKAYNSPLHF. J is TRBJ1-6 and V is TRBV7-6; a weak D match, TRBD1 (6 bases). The CDR3 consists of 16 residues. V lost 4 bases and J lost 4, with 14 bases in between. Germline lookup yields CDR1 SGHVS and CDR2 FNYEAQ.

This clonotype was counted ten times or more. DNA for the CDR3: TGTGCCAGCAGCCTACTATCACAGAACACTGAAGCTTTCTTT. As protein: CASSLLSQNTEAFF. The chain links TRBV28 to TRBJ1-1; D gene uncertain. The germline V and J ends were trimmed by 6 bases and 1 base, with 12 bases remaining between them. Germline-derived CDR1 and CDR2 are MDHEN and SYDVKM. The CDR3 covers 14 residues.

The CDR3 sequence: CASSVDRAGEQYF. The CDR3 DNA reads TGTGCCAGCAGCGTGGACAGGGCGGGGGAGCAGTACTTC. The rearrangement joins TRBV5-4 to TRBJ2-7; TRBD1 agrees at 8 bases. The V and J ends lost 4 bases and 7 bases, in that order; junction bases with no gene match: 7. The CDR3 has 13 residues. The germline V gene encodes CDR1 SGHNT and CDR2 YYREEE (reference sequence). The full variable domain, its missing parts supplied by reference TRBV5-4 and TRBJ2-7, is ETGVTQSPTHLIKTRGQQVTLRCSSQSGHNTVSWYQQALGQGPQFIFQYYREEENGRGNFPPRFSGLQFPNYSSELNVNALELDDSALYLCASSVDRAGEQYFGPGTRLTVT.

This chain uses TRBV11-2 with TRBJ1-5; maybe TRBD1 (5 bases). CDR3 size: 13 residues. Germline CDR1 reads SGHAT; CDR2 reads FQNNGV. Trimming shortened V by 5 bases and J by 7 bases, and 12 bases separated the two germline ends. DNA for the CDR3: TGTGCCAGCAGCCCTACCCGGGGGCAGCCCCAGCATTTT. It codes for CASSPTRGQPQHF.

This clonotype was detected many times. This chain links TRBV7-8 with TRBJ2-1; 9 bases map to TRBD2. Trimming at V came to 4 bases and at J to 4 bases, leaving 2 bases not matched to a gene. The length of the CDR3 is 14 residues. Looked up from germline, CDR1 is SGHVS and CDR2 is FQNEAQ. CDR3 DNA: TGTGCCAGCAGCTCCCTAGCGGGGTACAATGAGCAGTTCTTC. Translation gives CASSSLAGYNEQFF.

This clonotype was counted many times. The rearrangement links TRBV28 to TRBJ2-4; no clear D gene. CDR3 length equals 15 residues. V was cut by 5 bases and J by 0 bases, with 11 bases left in between. In germline, CDR1 is MDHEN, CDR2 SYDVKM. The CDR3 is CASSPGGVAKNIQYF. The CDR3 DNA reads as TGTGCCAGCAGTCCCGGCGGAGTAGCCAAAAACATTCAGTACTTC.

This clonotype was counted a few times. The genes are TRBV24-1 and TRBJ2-1; TRBD2 aligns across 7 bases. This CDR3 comprises 14 residues. The ends lost 5 bases at V and 4 bases at J; junction bases unmatched: 4. From germline, CDR1 is KGHDR and CDR2 SFDVKD. The CDR3 is CATSGAGRYNEQFF. The CDR3 region has the DNA TGTGCCACCAGTGGTGCCGGGAGGTACAATGAGCAGTTCTTC.